The rows below give T cell receptor beta chains drawn from one sample of a study of glioma-infiltrating T cells. MiXCR, run by TCRdb on the multiplex PCR reads, gives a single entry per CDR3 protein. Counted here are around 190,000 distinct CDR3 sequences, roughly 32% occurring once; the ten biggest clones make up around 21%. The sample was glioma tissue, nonneoplastic brain tissue, or PBMCs (not recorded which). These receptors all come from a human donor with low-grade glioma or glioblastoma, undergoing nonglioma brain surgery, or in good health (not recorded which). CDR3s leave out the opening cysteine and the closing phenylalanine or tryptophan.

j_call,v_call,cdr3_aa
TRBJ2-1,TRBV4-3,AGSQESQGEQF
TRBJ2-7,TRBV10-3,AIRPAGPYEQY
TRBJ2-7,TRBV12-3/TRBV12-4,ASTTAPAGTRTYEQY
TRBJ2-7,TRBV9,ASIPGREQY
TRBJ2-7,TRBV12-3/TRBV12-4,ASSPQGGPREQY
TRBJ1-1,TRBV4-3,ASSQPGQENTEAF
TRBJ1-1,TRBV18,ASSSRLGSQNTEAF
TRBJ1-5,TRBV7-2,ASSLALRQGYQPQH
TRBJ2-3,TRBV3-1,ASSQLQAGARSDTQY
TRBJ1-1,TRBV4-3,ASSHGQRTEAF